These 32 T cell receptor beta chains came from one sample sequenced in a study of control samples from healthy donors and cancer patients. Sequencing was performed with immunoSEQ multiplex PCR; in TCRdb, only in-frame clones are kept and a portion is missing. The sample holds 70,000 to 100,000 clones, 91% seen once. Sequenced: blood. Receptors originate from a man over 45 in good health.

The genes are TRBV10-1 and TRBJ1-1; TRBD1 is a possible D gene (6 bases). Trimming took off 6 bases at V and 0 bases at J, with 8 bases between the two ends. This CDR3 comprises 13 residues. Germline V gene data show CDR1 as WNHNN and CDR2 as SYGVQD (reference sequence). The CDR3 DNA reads TGCGCCAGCAGGGACAGTCTGAACACTGAAGCTTTCTTT. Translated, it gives CASRDSLNTEAFF.

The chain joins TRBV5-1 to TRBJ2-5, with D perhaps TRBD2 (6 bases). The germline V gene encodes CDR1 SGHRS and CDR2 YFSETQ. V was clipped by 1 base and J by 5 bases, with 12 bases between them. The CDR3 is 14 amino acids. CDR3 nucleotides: TGCGCCAGCAGCTTGCTAGCGAGGAGGGAGACCCAGTACTTC. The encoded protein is CASSLLARRETQYF.

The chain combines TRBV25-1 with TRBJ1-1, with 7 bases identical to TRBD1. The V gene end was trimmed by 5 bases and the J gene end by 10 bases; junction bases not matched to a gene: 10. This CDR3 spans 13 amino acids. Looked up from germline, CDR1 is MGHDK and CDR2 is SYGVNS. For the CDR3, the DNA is TGTGCCAGCAGTACCTACAGGGGCCGGGGAGCTTTCTTT. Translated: CASSTYRGRGAFF.

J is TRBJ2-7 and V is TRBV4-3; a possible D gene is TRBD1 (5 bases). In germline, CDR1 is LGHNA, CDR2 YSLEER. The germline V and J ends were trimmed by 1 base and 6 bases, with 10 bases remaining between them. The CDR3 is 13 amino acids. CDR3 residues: CASSQGGFAEQYF. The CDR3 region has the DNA TGCGCCAGCAGCCAAGGGGGCTTTGCCGAGCAGTACTTC.

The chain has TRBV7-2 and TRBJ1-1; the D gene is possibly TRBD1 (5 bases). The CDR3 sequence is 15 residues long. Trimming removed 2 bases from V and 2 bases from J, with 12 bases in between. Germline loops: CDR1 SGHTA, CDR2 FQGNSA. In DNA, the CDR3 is TGTGCCAGCAGCTTATTGGGGAGGGGAAACACTGAAGCTTTCTTT. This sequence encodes CASSLLGRGNTEAFF.

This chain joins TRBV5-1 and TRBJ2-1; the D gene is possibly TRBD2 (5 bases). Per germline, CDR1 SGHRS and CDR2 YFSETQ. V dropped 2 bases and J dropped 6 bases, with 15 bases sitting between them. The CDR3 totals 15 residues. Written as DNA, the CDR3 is TGCGCCAGCAGCTTCCGGGAATCCACCTTCAATGAGCAGTTCTTC. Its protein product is CASSFRESTFNEQFF.

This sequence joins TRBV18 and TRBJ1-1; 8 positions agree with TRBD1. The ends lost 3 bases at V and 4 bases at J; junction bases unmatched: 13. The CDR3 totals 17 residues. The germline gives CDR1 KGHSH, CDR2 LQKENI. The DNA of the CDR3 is TGTGCCAGCTCACCGACTCAGGGGGCCATATCGGGCACTGAAGCTTTCTTT. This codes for CASSPTQGAISGTEAFF.

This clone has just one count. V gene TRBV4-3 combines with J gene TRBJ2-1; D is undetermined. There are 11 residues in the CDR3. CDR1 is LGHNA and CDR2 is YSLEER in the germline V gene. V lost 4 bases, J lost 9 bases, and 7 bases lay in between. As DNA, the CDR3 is TGCGCCAGCAGCCGTTTGGGTGAGCAGTTCTTC. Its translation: CASSRLGEQFF.

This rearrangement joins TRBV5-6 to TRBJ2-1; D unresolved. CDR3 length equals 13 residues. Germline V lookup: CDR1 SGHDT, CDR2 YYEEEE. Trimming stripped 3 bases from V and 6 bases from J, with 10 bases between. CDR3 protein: CASSSYPVNEQFF. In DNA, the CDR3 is TGTGCCAGCAGCTCCTACCCCGTCAATGAGCAGTTCTTC.

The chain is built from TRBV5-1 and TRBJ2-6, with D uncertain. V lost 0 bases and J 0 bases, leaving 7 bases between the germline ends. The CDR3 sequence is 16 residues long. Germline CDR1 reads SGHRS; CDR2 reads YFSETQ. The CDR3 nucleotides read TGCGCCAGCAGCTTGGACCCGGGCTCTGGGGCCAACGTCCTGACTTTC. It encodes CASSLDPGSGANVLTF.

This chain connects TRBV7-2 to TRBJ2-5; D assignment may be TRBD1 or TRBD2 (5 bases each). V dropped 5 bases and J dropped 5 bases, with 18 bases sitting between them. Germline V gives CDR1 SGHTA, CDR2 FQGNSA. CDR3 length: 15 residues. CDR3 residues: CASSLRDHLLETQYF. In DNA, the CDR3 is TGTGCCAGCAGCCTACGGGACCACCTTTTGGAGACCCAGTACTTC.

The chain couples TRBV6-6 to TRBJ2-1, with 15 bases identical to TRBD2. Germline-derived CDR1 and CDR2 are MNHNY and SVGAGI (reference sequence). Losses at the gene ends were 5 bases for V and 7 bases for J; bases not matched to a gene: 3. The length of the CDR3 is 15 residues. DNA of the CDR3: TGTGCCAGCAGTAGGGGACTAGCGGGGGGAAATGAGCAGTTCTTC. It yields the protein CASSRGLAGGNEQFF.

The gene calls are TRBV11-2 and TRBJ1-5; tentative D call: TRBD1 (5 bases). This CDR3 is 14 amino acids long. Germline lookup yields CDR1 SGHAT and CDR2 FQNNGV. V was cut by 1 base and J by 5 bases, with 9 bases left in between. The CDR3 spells CASSLGGVDQPQHF. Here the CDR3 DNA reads TGTGCCAGCAGCTTAGGGGGGGTCGATCAGCCCCAGCATTTT.

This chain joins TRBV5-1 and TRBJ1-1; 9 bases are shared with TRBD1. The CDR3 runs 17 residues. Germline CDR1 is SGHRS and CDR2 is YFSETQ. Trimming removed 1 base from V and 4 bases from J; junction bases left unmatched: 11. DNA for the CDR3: TGCGCCAGCAGCTTGAGATTCCCCGGGACAGGGTTCACTGAAGCTTTCTTT. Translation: CASSLRFPGTGFTEAFF.

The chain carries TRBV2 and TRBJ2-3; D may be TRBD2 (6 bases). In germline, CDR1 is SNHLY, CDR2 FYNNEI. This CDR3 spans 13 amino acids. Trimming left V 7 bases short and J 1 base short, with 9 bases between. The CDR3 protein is CASNGGGTDTQYF. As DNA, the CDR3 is TGTGCCAGCAACGGGGGTGGCACAGATACGCAGTATTTT.

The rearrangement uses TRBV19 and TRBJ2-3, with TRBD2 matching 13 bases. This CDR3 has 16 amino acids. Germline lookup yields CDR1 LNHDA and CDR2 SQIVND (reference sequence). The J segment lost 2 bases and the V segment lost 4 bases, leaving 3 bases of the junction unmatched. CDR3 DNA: TGTGCCAGTAGTACGGGACTAGCGGGGACCACAGATACGCAGTATTTT. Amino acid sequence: CASSTGLAGTTDTQYF.

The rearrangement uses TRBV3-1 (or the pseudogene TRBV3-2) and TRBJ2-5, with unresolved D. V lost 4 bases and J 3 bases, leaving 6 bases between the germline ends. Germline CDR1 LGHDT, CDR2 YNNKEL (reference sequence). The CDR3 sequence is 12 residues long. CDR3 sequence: CASSLSKETQYF. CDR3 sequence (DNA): TGTGCCAGCAGCCTTTCTAAAGAGACCCAGTACTTC.

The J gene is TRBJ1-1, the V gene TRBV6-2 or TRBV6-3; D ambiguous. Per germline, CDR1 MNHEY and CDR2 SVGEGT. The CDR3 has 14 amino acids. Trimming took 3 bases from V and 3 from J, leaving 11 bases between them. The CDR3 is CASSYPPLDTEAFF. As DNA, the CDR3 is TGTGCCAGCAGTTATCCCCCTTTGGACACTGAAGCTTTCTTT.

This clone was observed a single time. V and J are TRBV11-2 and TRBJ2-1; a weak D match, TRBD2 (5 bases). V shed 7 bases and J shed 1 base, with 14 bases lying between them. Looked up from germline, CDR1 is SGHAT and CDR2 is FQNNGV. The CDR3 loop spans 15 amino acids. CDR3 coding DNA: TGTGCCAGCACCCTAGTACGGGGATCCTACAATGAGCAGTTCTTC. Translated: CASTLVRGSYNEQFF.

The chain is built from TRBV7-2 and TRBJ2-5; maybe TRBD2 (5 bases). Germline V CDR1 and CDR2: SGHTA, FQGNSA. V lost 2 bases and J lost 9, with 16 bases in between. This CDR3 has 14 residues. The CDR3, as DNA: TGTGCCAGCAGCTTATTCGGAAACTCGGAGGCCCAGTACTTC. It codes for CASSLFGNSEAQYF.

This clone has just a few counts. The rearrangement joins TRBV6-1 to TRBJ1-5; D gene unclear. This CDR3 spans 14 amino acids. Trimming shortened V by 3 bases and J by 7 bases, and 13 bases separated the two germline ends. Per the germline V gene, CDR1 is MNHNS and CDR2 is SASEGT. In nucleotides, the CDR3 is TGTGCCAGCAGTGACATTGAGGGATTCCAGCCCCAGCATTTT. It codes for CASSDIEGFQPQHF.

The CDR3 DNA follows: TGTGCCAGCAGCCAGCCGGGACAGGGAACAGATACGCAGTATTTT. Translated, it gives CASSQPGQGTDTQYF. The rearrangement links TRBV4-2 to TRBJ2-3; 9 positions match TRBD1. The germline CDR1 and CDR2 sequences are LGHNA and YNFKEQ. The V gene end was trimmed by 3 bases and the J gene end by 3 bases; junction bases not matched to a gene: 4. This CDR3 has 15 amino acids.

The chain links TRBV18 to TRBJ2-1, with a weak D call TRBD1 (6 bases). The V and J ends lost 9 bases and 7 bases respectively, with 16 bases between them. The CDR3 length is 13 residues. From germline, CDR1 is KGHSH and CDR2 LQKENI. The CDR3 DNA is TGTGCCAGTGCTACAGGGTCCGGGAATGAGCAGTTCTTC. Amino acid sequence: CASATGSGNEQFF.

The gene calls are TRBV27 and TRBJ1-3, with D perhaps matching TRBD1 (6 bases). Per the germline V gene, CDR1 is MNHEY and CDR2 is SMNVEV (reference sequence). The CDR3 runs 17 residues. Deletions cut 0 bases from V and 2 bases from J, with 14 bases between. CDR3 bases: TGTGCCAGCAGTTTATCAGGCGGGTGGGGGCCTGGAAACACCATATATTTT. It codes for CASSLSGGWGPGNTIYF.

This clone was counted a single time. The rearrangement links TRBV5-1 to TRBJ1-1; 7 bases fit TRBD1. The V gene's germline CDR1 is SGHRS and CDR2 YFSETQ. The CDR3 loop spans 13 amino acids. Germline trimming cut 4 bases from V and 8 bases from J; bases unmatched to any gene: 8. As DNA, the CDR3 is TGCGCCAGCAGCATCTACAGGGGCGACGAAGCTTTCTTT. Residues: CASSIYRGDEAFF. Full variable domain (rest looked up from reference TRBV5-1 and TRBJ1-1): KAGVTQTPRYLIKTRGQQVTLSCSPISGHRSVSWYQQTPGQGLQFLFEYFSETQRNKGNFPGRFSGRQFSNSRSEMNVSTLELGDSALYLCASSIYRGDEAFFGQGTRLTVV.

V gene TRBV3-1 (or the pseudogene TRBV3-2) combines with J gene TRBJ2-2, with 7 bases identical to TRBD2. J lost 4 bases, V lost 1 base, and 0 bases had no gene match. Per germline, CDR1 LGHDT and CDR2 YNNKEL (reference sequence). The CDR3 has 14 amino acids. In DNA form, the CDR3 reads TGTGCCAGCAGCCAAGGCGGGGGCACCGGGGAGCTGTTTTTT. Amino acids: CASSQGGGTGELFF.

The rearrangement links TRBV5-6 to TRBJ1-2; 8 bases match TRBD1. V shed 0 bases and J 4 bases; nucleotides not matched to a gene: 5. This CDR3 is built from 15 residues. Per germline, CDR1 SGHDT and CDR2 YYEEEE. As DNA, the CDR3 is TGTGCCAGCAGCTTGGCTCCGGGACAGGTCTATGGCTACACCTTC. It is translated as CASSLAPGQVYGYTF. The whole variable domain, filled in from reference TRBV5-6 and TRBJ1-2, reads DAGVTQSPTHLIKTRGQQVTLRCSPKSGHDTVSWYQQALGQGPQFIFQYYEEEERQRGNFPDRFSGHQFPNYSSELNVNALLLGDSALYLCASSLAPGQVYGYTFGSGTRLTVV.

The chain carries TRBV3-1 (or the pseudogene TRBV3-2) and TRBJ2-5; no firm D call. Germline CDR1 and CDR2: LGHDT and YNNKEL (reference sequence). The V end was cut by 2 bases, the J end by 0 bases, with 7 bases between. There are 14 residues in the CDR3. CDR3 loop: CASSQPPYQETQYF. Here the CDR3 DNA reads TGTGCCAGCAGCCAACCGCCCTACCAAGAGACCCAGTACTTC.

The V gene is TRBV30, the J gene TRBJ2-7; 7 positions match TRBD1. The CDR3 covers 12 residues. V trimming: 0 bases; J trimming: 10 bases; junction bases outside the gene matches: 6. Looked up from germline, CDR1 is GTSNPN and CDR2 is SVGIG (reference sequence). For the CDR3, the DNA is TGTGCCTGGAGTGTCGACAGGGTTAGACAGTACTTC. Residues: CAWSVDRVRQYF.

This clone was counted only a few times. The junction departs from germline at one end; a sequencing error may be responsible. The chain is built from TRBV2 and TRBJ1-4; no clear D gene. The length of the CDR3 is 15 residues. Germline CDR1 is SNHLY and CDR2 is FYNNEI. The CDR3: CASSDNRATNEKLFF. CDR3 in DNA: TGTGCCAGCAGTGATAATCGGGCAACAAATGAAAAACTGTTTTTT.

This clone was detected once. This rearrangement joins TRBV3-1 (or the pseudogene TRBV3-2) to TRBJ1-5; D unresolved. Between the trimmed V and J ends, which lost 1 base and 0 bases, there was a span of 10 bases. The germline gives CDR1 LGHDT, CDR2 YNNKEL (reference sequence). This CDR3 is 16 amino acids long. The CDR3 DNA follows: TGTGCCAGCAGCCAAGGAGGACCTTATAGCAATCAGCCCCAGCATTTT. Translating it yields CASSQGGPYSNQPQHF.

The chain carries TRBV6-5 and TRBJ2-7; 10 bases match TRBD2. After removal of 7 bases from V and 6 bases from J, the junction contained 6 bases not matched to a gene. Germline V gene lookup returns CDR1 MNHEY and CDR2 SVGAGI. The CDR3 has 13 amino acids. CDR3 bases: TGTGCCAGCAAAACTAGCGGGGTTGGCGAGCAGTACTTC. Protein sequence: CASKTSGVGEQYF.